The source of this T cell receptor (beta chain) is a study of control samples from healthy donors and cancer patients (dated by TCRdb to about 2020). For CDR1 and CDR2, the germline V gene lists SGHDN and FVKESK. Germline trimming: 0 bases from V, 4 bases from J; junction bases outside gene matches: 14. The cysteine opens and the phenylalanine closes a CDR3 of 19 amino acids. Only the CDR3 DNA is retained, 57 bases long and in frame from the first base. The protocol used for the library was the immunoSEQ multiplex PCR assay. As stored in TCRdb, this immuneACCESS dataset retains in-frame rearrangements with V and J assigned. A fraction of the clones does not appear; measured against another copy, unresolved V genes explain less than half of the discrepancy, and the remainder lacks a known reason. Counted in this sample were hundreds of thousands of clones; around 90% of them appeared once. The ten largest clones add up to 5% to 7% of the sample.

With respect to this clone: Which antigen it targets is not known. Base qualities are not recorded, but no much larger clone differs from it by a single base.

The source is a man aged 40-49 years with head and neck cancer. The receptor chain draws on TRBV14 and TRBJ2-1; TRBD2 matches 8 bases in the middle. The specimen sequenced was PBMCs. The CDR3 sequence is CASSQDPTVAGGRYNEQFF. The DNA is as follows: TGTGCCAGCAGCCAAGACCCCACTGTGGCGGGGGGCCGATACAATGAGCAGTTCTTC.